The 21 T cell receptor beta chains below come from one sample, sequenced in a study of blood T cell repertoires in COVID-19. Sequencing used immunoSEQ multiplex PCR; TCRdb keeps in-frame clones, though not all of them. The sample lists hundreds of thousands of clones; around nine tenths were seen once. The sequenced material came from peripheral blood. These receptors originate from a woman aged 18-35 years who had recovered from COVID-19.

V is TRBV6-4 and J is TRBJ2-3, with 16 bases fitting TRBD2. This CDR3 contains 18 residues. V shed 4 bases and J 5 bases; nucleotides not matched to a gene: 9. Germline values: CDR1 MRHNA, CDR2 SNTAGT. The CDR3 DNA is TGTGCCAGCAGTGTCCTTAGGGGGACTAGCGGGAGGGGAGATACGCAGTATTTT. Translating gives CASSVLRGTSGRGDTQYF.

CDR3 region: CASSYGRGIRYEQYF. The CDR3 nucleotides read TGTGCCAGCAGTTACGGCAGGGGAATTCGATACGAGCAGTACTTC. The rearrangement links TRBV6-5 to TRBJ2-7, with D possibly TRBD1 on 6 matching bases. Between the trimmed V and J ends, which lost 2 bases and 4 bases, there was a span of 15 bases. CDR3 size: 15 residues. Germline CDR1 MNHEY, CDR2 SVGAGI.

The chain carries TRBV9 and TRBJ2-7; a weak D match, TRBD1 (6 bases). This CDR3 spans 15 amino acids. Trimming shortened V by 3 bases and J by 5 bases, and 18 bases separated the two germline ends. The V gene's germline CDR1 is SGDLS and CDR2 YYNGEE. This CDR3 reads CASSAGSGDGDEQYF. CDR3 bases: TGTGCCAGCAGCGCTGGTTCAGGGGATGGCGACGAGCAGTACTTC.

Concerning this clone itself: Germline is not matched at one junction end, which may reflect a read error. The chain couples TRBV18 to TRBJ2-7; 14 nucleotides agree with TRBD2. Germline assignment: CDR1 KGHSH and CDR2 LQKENI. The CDR3 loop spans 17 amino acids. DNA for the CDR3: TGTGCCAGCTCACCCGGGACTAGCGGGAGAGCGACCTACGAGCAATACTTC. Its protein product is CASSPGTSGRATYEQYF.

V is TRBV7-2 and J is TRBJ2-2; 8 bases align to TRBD1. Germline V gives CDR1 SGHTA, CDR2 FQGNSA. CDR3 length: 13 amino acids. The trim removed 4 bases at V and 7 bases at J, leaving 2 bases unmatched. The CDR3 DNA follows: TGTGCCAGCAGCTCCAGGGGGCACGGGGAGCTGTTTTTT. Amino acids: CASSSRGHGELFF.

The genes are TRBV21-1 and TRBJ1-4; the D call of TRBD1 is as the table states it, not checked on the DNA. TRBV21-1 constitutes a pseudogene. This CDR3 spans 15 amino acids. CDR3 nucleotide sequence: TGTGCCGGCCCAGGGGGCGGGGGCACTAATGAAAAACTGTTTTTT. The encoded protein is CAGPGGGGTNEKLFF.

The chain carries TRBV7-2 and TRBJ1-5; 9 bases agree with TRBD1. Losses at the gene ends were 5 bases for V and 7 bases for J; bases not matched to a gene: 6. This CDR3 has 14 residues. The germline V gene encodes CDR1 SGHTA and CDR2 FQGNSA. The CDR3 spells CASSPRTGDQPQHF. CDR3 coding DNA: TGTGCCAGCAGCCCAAGGACAGGGGACCAGCCCCAGCATTTT.

The rearrangement joins TRBV30 to TRBJ2-7; D call uncertain. The V and J ends lost 1 base and 4 bases respectively, with 14 bases between them. Germline CDR1 GTSNPN, CDR2 SVGIG (reference sequence). This CDR3 has 14 amino acids. As DNA, the CDR3 is TGTGCCTGGAGTGACGCCGTGAGGTGGTACGAGCAGTACTTC. Translating it yields CAWSDAVRWYEQYF.

The chain carries TRBV6-2 or TRBV6-3 and TRBJ1-2, with TRBD1 identical over 7 bases. After removal of 6 bases from V and 8 bases from J, the junction contained 9 bases not matched to a gene. Germline V gene sequence: CDR1 MNHEY, CDR2 SVGEGT. The CDR3 consists of 13 residues. For the CDR3, the DNA is TGTGCCAGCAGCCAAGGACAGGCGGGGGGCTACACCTTC. It codes for CASSQGQAGGYTF.

The table lists this clone with a count of one. The chain recombines TRBV4-3 with TRBJ2-7, with D maybe TRBD1 (6 bases). V lost 4 bases and J lost 0, with 10 bases in between. CDR3 size: 14 residues. Germline CDR1 LGHNA, CDR2 YSLEER. The CDR3 sequence: CASSPRDNSYEQYF. Written as DNA, the CDR3 is TGCGCCAGCAGCCCCCGGGACAACTCCTACGAGCAGTACTTC.

The rearrangement uses TRBV3-1 (or the pseudogene TRBV3-2) and TRBJ1-1, with D hard to call. This CDR3 spans 12 amino acids. Germline V lookup: CDR1 LGHDT, CDR2 YNNKEL (reference sequence). V lost 0 bases and J lost 7, with 6 bases in between. The CDR3 coding sequence is TGTGCCAGCAGCCAAGATGGGCGTGAAGCTTTCTTT. Translated, it gives CASSQDGREAFF.

The chain uses TRBV7-3 and TRBJ1-2; a weak D match, TRBD1 (6 bases). V gave up 4 bases and J gave up 8 bases, with 14 bases separating them. Germline V gene sequence: CDR1 SGHTA, CDR2 FQGTGA. This CDR3 has 13 residues. The CDR3 reads CASSSRPGQGYTF. DNA for the CDR3: TGTGCCAGCAGCTCCCGTCCCGGACAGGGCTACACCTTC. Complete variable domain (other parts from reference TRBV7-3 and TRBJ1-2): GAGVSQTPSNKVTEKGKYVELRCDPISGHTALYWYRQSLGQGPEFLIYFQGTGAADDSGLPNDRFFAVRPEGSVSTLKIQRTERGDSAVYLCASSSRPGQGYTFGSGTRLTVV.

The rearrangement links TRBV15 to TRBJ1-2; D not certain. Germline V gene data show CDR1 as LNHNV and CDR2 as YYDKDF (reference sequence). CDR3 size: 15 residues. The V gene lost 2 bases and the J gene lost 2 bases, with 12 bases spanning the gap. CDR3 in amino acids: CATSRSPAGNYGYTF. The CDR3 DNA sequence: TGTGCCACCAGCAGATCCCCGGCGGGAAACTATGGCTACACCTTC.

This rearrangement joins TRBV6-5 to TRBJ1-3; possible D gene TRBD1, 5 bases. This CDR3 region has 14 residues. Germline V gene sequence: CDR1 MNHEY, CDR2 SVGAGI. V lost 2 bases to trimming and J lost 9 bases, with 14 bases between them. This CDR3 reads CASSYGGTGSTIYF. CDR3 bases: TGTGCCAGCAGTTACGGTGGGACCGGGAGCACCATATATTTT.

The chain uses TRBV30 and TRBJ1-2; D not certain. Germline V gene lookup returns CDR1 GTSNPN and CDR2 SVGIG (reference sequence). This CDR3 is built from 10 residues. CDR3 bases: TGTGCTGGGAAAGGAGGCGGCTACACCTTC. Its translation: CAGKGGGYTF.

This chain connects TRBV27 to TRBJ2-1; D possibly corresponds to TRBD2 (6 bases). The CDR3 totals 13 residues. V was trimmed by 8 bases and J by 5 bases, leaving 13 bases between them. Germline CDR1 and CDR2: MNHEY and SMNVEV (reference sequence). The CDR3 DNA is TGTGCCAGCGCCCCGGGACTGAACAATGAGCAGTTCTTC. This codes for CASAPGLNNEQFF.

The chain employs TRBV7-9 and TRBJ2-4; 10 nucleotides align to TRBD1. This CDR3 has 14 residues. Germline loops: CDR1 SEHNR, CDR2 FQNEAQ (reference sequence). The V and J ends lost 5 bases and 7 bases, in that order; junction bases with no gene match: 5. This chain's CDR3 is CASSHTDRGNIQYF. CDR3 sequence (DNA): TGTGCCAGCAGCCACACGGACAGGGGGAACATTCAGTACTTC.

The chain combines TRBV5-1 with TRBJ2-2; 13 positions match TRBD2. This CDR3 comprises 19 residues. Germline CDR1 reads SGHRS; CDR2 reads YFSETQ. J lost 2 bases, V lost 3 bases, and 10 bases had no gene match. CDR3 sequence (DNA): TGCGCCAGCAGCTGGGGCCCCCGACTAGCGGGAGGTAACACCGGGGAGCTGTTTTTT. This gives the protein CASSWGPRLAGGNTGELFF. The full variable domain, with the rest looked up from reference TRBV5-1 and TRBJ2-2, is KAGVTQTPRYLIKTRGQQVTLSCSPISGHRSVSWYQQTPGQGLQFLFEYFSETQRNKGNFPGRFSGRQFSNSRSEMNVSTLELGDSALYLCASSWGPRLAGGNTGELFFGEGSRLTVL.

The chain couples TRBV2 to TRBJ2-3, with D perhaps matching TRBD2 (6 bases). CDR3 length equals 16 residues. Germline CDR1 SNHLY, CDR2 FYNNEI. Trimming removed 2 bases from V and 2 bases from J, with 14 bases in between. Here the CDR3 reads CASSESGVGNTDTQYF. The CDR3 DNA follows: TGTGCCAGCAGTGAATCGGGAGTGGGCAACACAGATACGCAGTATTTT.

This chain connects TRBV5-5 to TRBJ1-6, with a possible D match to TRBD1 (5 bases). V lost 0 bases and J 10 bases, leaving 11 bases between the germline ends. CDR3 length equals 14 residues. Per germline, CDR1 SGHKS and CDR2 YYEKEE (reference sequence). The CDR3 protein is CASSLVGGGSPLHF. The CDR3 DNA reads as TGTGCCAGCAGCTTGGTCGGGGGGGGATCACCCCTCCACTTT.

V and J are TRBV10-3 and TRBJ2-7; 7 nucleotides align to TRBD2. CDR1 and CDR2 from the germline V gene are ENHRY and SYGVKD. With V trimmed by 5 bases and J by 0 bases, 4 bases remained unmatched. CDR3 length: 14 residues. The CDR3 DNA follows: TGTGCCATCAGTCTAGGACTAGACTCCTACGAGCAGTACTTC. It specifies CAISLGLDSYEQYF.